Listed here are 18 T cell receptor beta chains from one sample, sequenced in a study of T cell changes during pregnancy in multiple sclerosis. The data were produced by immunoSEQ multiplex PCR, yet TCRdb's version contains in-frame clones alone and is incomplete. The sample has about 110,000 clones, roughly 89% seen once. The sequenced sample was peripheral blood, obtained before pregnancy. These receptor sequences come from a female donor with multiple sclerosis, enrolled in a pregnancy study.

The chain uses TRBV15 and TRBJ2-1, with a weak D call TRBD1 (6 bases). Germline loops: CDR1 LNHNV, CDR2 YYDKDF (reference sequence). This CDR3 spans 15 amino acids. Trimming pared 3 bases from V and 6 bases from J, leaving 15 bases between. This chain's CDR3 is CATSRFGQPLNEQFF. In DNA, the CDR3 is TGTGCCACCAGCAGGTTCGGACAGCCCCTCAATGAGCAGTTCTTC.

This chain connects TRBV18 to TRBJ1-2; the D gene is possibly TRBD1 (5 bases). With 3 bases removed from V and 7 bases from J, the gap between germline ends came to 15 bases. Germline lookup yields CDR1 KGHSH and CDR2 LQKENI. The CDR3 length is 14 residues. The DNA for the CDR3 is TGTGCCAGCTCACCCTCGACAGAGAACCGTGGCTACACCTTC. This gives the protein CASSPSTENRGYTF.

DNA for the CDR3: TGTGCCAGCAGCTTGGGGACAAGAATGAACACTGAAGCTTTCTTT. Translation gives CASSLGTRMNTEAFF. The chain employs TRBV5-4 and TRBJ1-1, with D perhaps TRBD1 (5 bases). The germline V gene has CDR1 SGHNT and CDR2 YYREEE (reference sequence). This CDR3 is 15 amino acids long. V shed 0 bases and J shed 0 bases, with 9 bases lying between them.

The chain carries TRBV6-5 and TRBJ2-1; TRBD2 is a possible D gene (6 bases). V lost 2 bases, J lost 4 bases, and 12 bases lay in between. CDR1 is MNHEY, CDR2 SVGAGI, per germline. The CDR3 totals 15 residues. The chain's CDR3 is CASSYAGTRYNEQFF. As DNA, the CDR3 is TGTGCCAGCAGTTACGCGGGGACGCGATACAATGAGCAGTTCTTC.

The V call is TRBV7-2, the J call TRBJ1-6, with D possibly matching TRBD1 (5 bases). Trimming left V 1 base short and J 3 bases short, with 10 bases between. Germline-derived CDR1 and CDR2 are SGHTA and FQGNSA. The CDR3 has 16 residues. This chain's CDR3 is CASSLEAGHYNSPLHF. The CDR3 nucleotides are TGTGCCAGCAGCTTAGAGGCAGGGCACTATAATTCACCCCTCCACTTT.

A single count supports this clone. This chain joins TRBV5-1 and TRBJ1-6; 7 bases match TRBD1. The CDR3 length is 15 residues. From germline, CDR1 is SGHRS and CDR2 YFSETQ. The J segment lost 6 bases and the V segment lost 0 bases, leaving 3 bases of the junction unmatched. CDR3 in amino acids: CASSLGQGGNSPLHF. The CDR3 nucleotides read TGCGCCAGCAGCTTGGGACAGGGAGGTAATTCACCCCTCCACTTT.

The chain has TRBV18 and TRBJ2-7; 7 bases are a match to TRBD1. After removal of 3 bases from V and 0 bases from J, the junction contained 2 bases not matched to a gene. CDR1 is KGHSH and CDR2 is LQKENI in the germline V gene. CDR3 length: 14 amino acids. The CDR3 protein is CASSPTGSSYEQYF. In nucleotides, the CDR3 is TGTGCCAGCTCACCGACAGGGAGCTCCTACGAGCAGTACTTC.

The chain is built from TRBV29-1 and TRBJ1-1, with D uncertain. This CDR3 spans 15 amino acids. V lost 1 base to trimming and J lost 1 base, with 13 bases between them. Germline CDR1 SQVTM, CDR2 ANQGSEA. CDR3 bases: TGCAGCGTTGAAGTCCCGGGGAGAGGGAACACTGAAGCTTTCTTT. This gives the protein CSVEVPGRGNTEAFF.

The genes are TRBV5-4 and TRBJ1-2; 8 nucleotides match TRBD1. The CDR3 is 17 residues long. V lost 4 bases, J lost 8 bases, and 19 bases stayed unmatched. Germline assignment: CDR1 SGHNT and CDR2 YYREEE (reference sequence). CDR3 region: CASSRRDLGQGGGGYTF. The CDR3 DNA sequence: TGTGCCAGCAGCCGTAGAGATCTAGGACAGGGCGGGGGAGGCTACACCTTC.

J is TRBJ1-6 and V is TRBV6-5; D unclear. The CDR3 contains 12 residues. Between the trimmed V and J ends, which lost 7 bases and 10 bases, there was a span of 11 bases. From germline, CDR1 is MNHEY and CDR2 SVGAGI. CDR3: CASNSLRSPLHF. Written as DNA, the CDR3 is TGTGCCAGCAATTCGTTACGGTCACCCCTCCACTTT.

The chain joins TRBV7-8 to TRBJ2-2, with D unresolved. This CDR3 spans 13 amino acids. Trimming took 4 bases from V and 8 from J, leaving 11 bases between them. Germline-derived CDR1 and CDR2 are SGHVS and FQNEAQ. DNA of the CDR3: TGTGCCAGCAGCTACCATTTGGAGGGGGAGCTGTTTTTT. Protein: CASSYHLEGELFF.

V is TRBV9 and J is TRBJ1-2; no clear D. The CDR3 loop spans 15 amino acids. V was clipped by 3 bases and J by 4 bases, with 16 bases between them. Germline V lookup: CDR1 SGDLS, CDR2 YYNGEE. In DNA, the CDR3 is TGTGCCAGCAGCGCGCCCGAGGAGGAATCCTATGGCTACACCTTC. It is translated as CASSAPEEESYGYTF.

This clone was observed a few times. This chain connects TRBV15 to TRBJ1-1; no clear D gene. Trimming pared 5 bases from V and 5 bases from J, leaving 12 bases between. The germline V gene has CDR1 LNHNV and CDR2 YYDKDF (reference sequence). The CDR3 runs to 13 residues. The CDR3 is CATSVYSGTEAFF. The CDR3 coding sequence is TGTGCCACCAGCGTGTACTCGGGTACTGAAGCTTTCTTT.

The chain joins TRBV7-9 to TRBJ2-5, with a weak D call TRBD1 (6 bases). Per germline, CDR1 SEHNR and CDR2 FQNEAQ (reference sequence). The CDR3 runs 15 residues. The V and J ends lost 1 base and 5 bases respectively, with 14 bases between them. CDR3 region: CASSLVEWDTETQYF. CDR3 sequence (DNA): TGTGCCAGCAGCTTAGTAGAGTGGGACACGGAGACCCAGTACTTC.

The chain links TRBV18 to TRBJ1-5, with D possibly matching TRBD1 (5 bases). V was shortened by 3 bases and J by 6 bases, with 12 bases between the two germline ends. Per the germline V gene, CDR1 is KGHSH and CDR2 is LQKENI. This CDR3 is built from 14 residues. CDR3 in amino acids: CASSPTGGSQPQHF. CDR3 nucleotides: TGTGCCAGCTCACCGACCGGGGGGAGTCAGCCCCAGCATTTT. The variable domain in full, completed from reference TRBV18 and TRBJ1-5, reads NAGVMQNPRHLVRRRGQEARLRCSPMKGHSHVYWYRQLPEEGLKFMVYLQKENIIDESGMPKERFSAEFPKEGPSILRIQQVVRGDSAAYFCASSPTGGSQPQHFGDGTRLSIL.

This rearrangement joins TRBV2 to TRBJ1-5, with D possibly matching TRBD1 (5 bases). CDR3 size: 14 residues. The germline V gene encodes CDR1 SNHLY and CDR2 FYNNEI. V lost 7 bases, J lost 0 bases, and 10 bases lay in between. This CDR3 is CASTDSNSNQPQHF. For the CDR3, the DNA is TGTGCCAGCACCGACAGTAATAGCAATCAGCCCCAGCATTTT. Together with reference TRBV2 and TRBJ1-5, the CDR3 gives the full variable domain: EPEVTQTPSHQVTQMGQEVILRCVPISNHLYFYWYRQILGQKVEFLVSFYNNEISEKSEIFDDQFSVERPDGSNFTLKIRSTKLEDSAMYFCASTDSNSNQPQHFGDGTRLSIL.

The chain has TRBV5-6 and TRBJ1-2; possible D gene TRBD1, 5 bases. V was shortened by 0 bases and J by 0 bases, with 12 bases between the two germline ends. CDR3 size: 16 residues. Germline loops: CDR1 SGHDT, CDR2 YYEEEE. CDR3: CASSLEAGRTNYGYTF. In DNA, the CDR3 is TGTGCCAGCAGCTTGGAAGCAGGGCGAACTAACTATGGCTACACCTTC. The full variable domain, its missing parts supplied by reference TRBV5-6 and TRBJ1-2, is DAGVTQSPTHLIKTRGQQVTLRCSPKSGHDTVSWYQQALGQGPQFIFQYYEEEERQRGNFPDRFSGHQFPNYSSELNVNALLLGDSALYLCASSLEAGRTNYGYTFGSGTRLTVV.

The rearrangement joins TRBV19 to TRBJ2-3; D remains unclear. Trimming cost V 0 bases and J 7 bases, with 5 bases left between them. Germline assignment: CDR1 LNHDA and CDR2 SQIVND (reference sequence). This CDR3 has 12 residues. CDR3 residues: CASSIDLNTQYF. The CDR3 DNA is TGTGCCAGTAGTATAGATTTAAATACGCAGTATTTT.